This record covers a single T cell receptor (beta chain). Its antigen remains unidentified. TCR sequencing used cDNA made by reverse transcription of extracted RNA. Sequencing was performed with immunoSEQ multiplex PCR; in TCRdb, only in-frame clones are kept and a portion is missing. The sample includes some 150,000 clones, just over 65% of them seen just once. In germline, CDR1 is GTSNPN, CDR2 SVGIG (reference sequence). The CDR3 spans 12 residues. The V end lost 1 base, the J end lost 10 bases, and 13 bases lay between the germline ends. This sample stems from a study of CD8+ T cells in alopecia areata. About the study: Treated patients were given 5 to 10 mg oral tofacitinib twice daily.

The study team obtained lesional scalp punch biopsies and peripheral blood from alopecia areata patients. Broader study findings: When scalp samples are sequenced, resident alphabeta T cells of normal skin are also captured. Although TCR sharing was seen in mice, sharing across patients was less clear, possibly for HLA-related reasons.

This receptor was obtained from a human donor with alopecia areata. The chain couples TRBV30 to TRBJ1-1; D remains unclear. The starting material was CD8+ T cells sorted from blood, obtained at week 0. The CDR3: CAWSERRIGAFF. The CDR3 DNA sequence: TGTGCCTGGAGTGAAAGAAGAATCGGAGCTTTCTTT.